Listed below are T cell receptor beta chains from one sample, sequenced in a study of vaccination effects on CD4 cells after COVID-19. Antigens of these TCRs are unknown. The data were produced by immunoSEQ multiplex PCR, yet TCRdb's version contains in-frame clones alone and is incomplete. The sample comprises about 54,000 clones, over 80% of which are singletons, and roughly 2.3% rests with the top ten. The sequencing used CD4+ T cells from PBMCs cultured with HCoV-229E spike peptides, collected before COVID-19 vaccination. The receptors come from a human donor who received a COVID-19 vaccine. The CDR3 runs from the conserved cysteine through the conserved F or W. The D gene is left open where the match is weak. Only part of the rows carry a size: once, few, many, or a class if the clone is expanded.

j_call clone_size v_call d_call cdr3_length cdr3_nt cdr3_aa
TRBJ1-1 once TRBV27 NA 14 TGTGCCAGCAGTTTGACGATCATGAACACTGAAGCTTTCTTT CASSLTIMNTEAFF
TRBJ1-3 NA TRBV5-1 NA 14 TGCGCCAGCAGCTTGGAATCAGTAGGAAACACCATATATTTT CASSLESVGNTIYF
TRBJ2-2 NA TRBV19 TRBD1 18 TGTGCCAGTACCTCCCCTCCCACGCAGGGGGTTAACACCGGGGAGCTGTTTTTT CASTSPPTQGVNTGELFF
TRBJ1-4 NA TRBV19 TRBD1 17 TGTGCCAGTAGTATAGATTTGGGAGGGGGCCAGAGCGAAAAACTGTTTTTT CASSIDLGGGQSEKLFF
TRBJ1-1 NA TRBV7-8 NA 16 TGTGCCAGCAGCTTCTACCGCGACAGCCTAAGCACTGAAGCTTTCTTT CASSFYRDSLSTEAFF
TRBJ1-5 NA TRBV5-1 TRBD1 14 TGCGCCAGCAGCCCAGACAGGGCGAGTCAGCCCCAGCATTTT CASSPDRASQPQHF
TRBJ1-2 NA TRBV18 NA 13 TGTGCCAGCTCACAGGGTTGGAGCTATGGCTACACCTTC CASSQGWSYGYTF
TRBJ1-2 NA TRBV19 TRBD1 15 TGTGCCAGTAGTATAGACGGACAGGGAGGATATGGCTACACCTTC CASSIDGQGGYGYTF
TRBJ2-1 NA TRBV24-1 TRBD2 17 TGTGCCACCAGTGACCTTGGGACTAGCGGGGTGGAGAATGAGCAGTTCTTC CATSDLGTSGVENEQFF
TRBJ2-2 NA TRBV5-1 NA 17 TGCGCCAGCAGCTTGGACCTCCTAGGCGCGAACACCGGGGAGCTGTTTTTT CASSLDLLGANTGELFF
TRBJ2-2 few TRBV7-3 NA 14 TGTGCCAGCAGCTTTCAGGGGCTTGGCGGGGAGCTGTTTTTT CASSFQGLGGELFF
TRBJ1-1 NA TRBV2 NA 15 TGTGCCAGCAAACTCACTTTGACAGCTAACACTGAAGCTTTCTTT CASKLTLTANTEAFF
TRBJ2-2 NA TRBV10-2 TRBD1 16 TGCGCCAGCAGTGAGGCGCAGGGGGCGCGCACCGGGGAGCTGTTTTTT CASSEAQGARTGELFF
TRBJ2-5 NA TRBV3-1/TRBV3-2 TRBD2 15 TGTGCCAGCAGCCAAGACGGGACTAGCTTTGAGACCCAGTACTTC CASSQDGTSFETQYF
TRBJ2-1 NA TRBV14 TRBD2 16 TGTGCCAGCAGCCGGGGGACTAGCGGGGTATACAATGAGCAGTTCTTC CASSRGTSGVYNEQFF
TRBJ2-2 NA TRBV19 NA 16 TGTGCCAGTACCTCCAGGGGCAGCGCGAACACCGGGGAGCTGTTTTTT CASTSRGSANTGELFF
TRBJ2-1 NA TRBV30 NA 14 TGTGCCTGGAGTGTGGGGATTGAGTACAATGAGCAGTTCTTC CAWSVGIEYNEQFF
TRBJ1-6 NA TRBV30 TRBD1 14 TGTGCCTGGACTCCCGGGACAGGGGGCTTACCCCTCCACTTT CAWTPGTGGLPLHF
TRBJ2-2 NA TRBV19 TRBD1 16 TGTGCCAGTAGCGTAGCGCTGGACAGGGGCACCGGGGAGCTGTTTTTT CASSVALDRGTGELFF
TRBJ1-2 NA TRBV30 NA 13 TGTGCACAGAGGAGACAGCCTAACTATGGCTACACCTTC CAQRRQPNYGYTF
TRBJ2-3 NA TRBV29-1 TRBD2 16 TGCAGCGTTATACCGGGACTAGCGGGGGGGTCGGGTACGCAGTATTTT CSVIPGLAGGSGTQYF
TRBJ1-2 NA TRBV7-9 NA 14 TGTGCCAGCACCAAAGAGGCAGGGGTGGGGGGCTACACCTTC CASTKEAGVGGYTF
TRBJ1-3 NA TRBV18 TRBD1 19 TGTGCCAGCTCAACCACCGGGACAGGGGAACTTTTCTCTGGAAACACCATATATTTT CASSTTGTGELFSGNTIYF
TRBJ1-1 NA TRBV29-1 NA 15 TGCAGCGTTGTGGGCATCGGAGGGGTGAACACTGAAGCTTTCTTT CSVVGIGGVNTEAFF
TRBJ2-4 NA TRBV2 NA 15 TGTGCCAGCAGCCAAGGACAGCCTGGGGAAAACATTCAGTACTTC CASSQGQPGENIQYF
TRBJ2-5 NA TRBV25-1 TRBD2 17 TGTGCCAGCAGTGAAGAGGCGGTAGCGGGGGGAGTGGAGACCCAGTACTTC CASSEEAVAGGVETQYF
TRBJ2-1 NA TRBV7-9 NA 12 TGTGCCAGCAGCTCGCAGGGCAATGAGCAGTTCTTC CASSSQGNEQFF
TRBJ2-3 NA TRBV9 TRBD1 14 TGTGCCAGCAGCGTGGGACAGGGGGATAATACGCAGTATTTT CASSVGQGDNTQYF
TRBJ1-4 NA TRBV18 TRBD1 15 TGTGCCAGCTCACCAGGGACAGTACTTAATGAAAAACTGTTTTTT CASSPGTVLNEKLFF
TRBJ1-1 NA TRBV28 NA 15 TGTGCCAGCAGTTCGAACAGGGTCCCGAACACTGAAGCTTTCTTT CASSSNRVPNTEAFF
TRBJ2-1 once TRBV7-2 NA 15 TGTGCCAGCAGCTTAAGGGGGGGGGTGGTCGATGAGCAGTTCTTC CASSLRGGVVDEQFF
TRBJ2-3 NA TRBV7-2 TRBD2 17 TGTGCCAGCAGCTTAGCGGGCCAGCGGGGATTCACAGATACGCAGTATTTT CASSLAGQRGFTDTQYF
TRBJ1-1 NA TRBV4-2 NA 15 TGTGCCAGCAGCCAAGGATCGTACTGGAACACTGAAGCTTTCTTT CASSQGSYWNTEAFF
TRBJ1-4 once TRBV2 NA 15 TGTGCCAGCAGGGAGACATCTACAACTAATGAAAAACTGTTTTTT CASRETSTTNEKLFF
TRBJ2-5 NA TRBV30 TRBD1 13 TGTGCCTGGAGGAGGGACAGGCAAGAGACCCAGTACTTC CAWRRDRQETQYF
TRBJ1-1 NA TRBV12-3/TRBV12-4 NA 13 TGTGCCAGCAGTTTCGAACCGAACACTGAAGCTTTCTTT CASSFEPNTEAFF
TRBJ1-1 NA TRBV5-1 NA 13 TGCGCCAGCAGCTTGGACTCCTACACTGAAGCTTTCTTT CASSLDSYTEAFF
TRBJ1-2 few TRBV12-3/TRBV12-4 NA 12 TGTGCCAGCTTAAAAGGAGGGAATGGCTACACCTTC CASLKGGNGYTF
TRBJ2-1 NA TRBV18 NA 16 TGTGCCAGCTCACCTACAGGAAACCGGGACTACAATGAGCAGTTCTTC CASSPTGNRDYNEQFF
TRBJ2-5 NA TRBV18 NA 13 TGTGCCAGCTCGAACGGGGGCCAAGAGACCCAGTACTTC CASSNGGQETQYF
TRBJ2-2 once TRBV7-2 NA 16 TGTGCCAGCAGCTTAGACGGGGGCCACTACACCGGGGAGCTGTTTTTT CASSLDGGHYTGELFF
TRBJ2-3 NA TRBV4-1 TRBD2 16 TGCGCCAGCAGCCTAGAAAGGGGAGGGACTACAGATACGCAGTATTTT CASSLERGGTTDTQYF
TRBJ1-4 NA TRBV7-2 NA 15 TGTGCCAGCAGCGCCCGGGGGGGCACCAATGAAAAACTGTTTTTT CASSARGGTNEKLFF
TRBJ2-3 NA TRBV9 TRBD1 16 TGTGCCAGCAGCACAGGACAGGGGGTTTTCACAGATACGCAGTATTTT CASSTGQGVFTDTQYF
TRBJ1-1 NA TRBV6-2/TRBV6-3 NA 15 TGTGCCAGCAGTTGGGGAGGTGTAGGGGGTCGTGAAGCTTTCTTT CASSWGGVGGREAFF